This T cell receptor (beta chain) was recovered during a study of vaccination and CD4 T cells after COVID-19. As for the study in general: Some control cultures received a CEFX pool, which served as the positive control. Others received an HIV-1 Nef pool or no peptide.

Scientists ran DNA taken from cultured CD4+ T cells through the Oncomine TCR Beta short-read assay for sequencing. Researchers extracted genomic DNA from CD4+ T cells that had been cultured. MiXCR, run by TCRdb on the PCR reads, gives a single entry per CDR3 protein. The sample contains about 15,000 distinct CDR3 sequences, around 53% of which appear only once. In the case of this clonotype: The antigen is not known.

Treatment in this sample: roughly 11-day PBMC culture with coronavirus spike peptide pools or control peptides (ViraFEST assay). Cells were cultured for about ten days, and then CD4+ T cells were isolated by negative selection. The V gene's germline CDR1 is SGHRS and CDR2 YFSETQ. Germline trimming cut 5 bases from V and 1 base from J; bases unmatched to any gene: 7. This CDR3 is built from 15 residues. This chain joins TRBV5-1 and TRBJ2-3; 7 bases are shared with TRBD1. Source material: CD4+ T cells from blood, cultured in vitro. The TCR originated in a human donor who had recovered from COVID-19. The CDR3 DNA sequence: TGCGCCAGCAGGAGTAACACAGGGGGCACAGATACGCAGTATTTT. The encoded protein is CASRSNTGGTDTQYF.